This T cell receptor (beta chain) was recorded in a study of blood T cell repertoires in COVID-19. Study at large: Acute-phase and convalescent COVID-19 samples originated in the United States, Italy and Spain. Sample material is recorded as cDNA or gDNA derived from T cells, B-cell-depleted T cells, or PBMCs.

Germline V lookup: CDR1 SGHTA, CDR2 FQGNSA. V dropped 1 base and J dropped 2 bases, with 9 bases sitting between them. This CDR3 comprises 15 residues. In the original workflow: Reference gene primer amplification gave nucleated cell count estimates. Method: immunoSEQ multiplex PCR; TCRdb's copy keeps in-frame clones and lacks some. The V and J calls and clone size come from that table; D and trimming were worked out from the DNA. The sample records around 100,000 clones, around 91% being singletons. The chain uses TRBV7-2 and TRBJ1-3; TRBD1 might be the D (5 bases). The sequencing sample was made of peripheral blood. The TCR was taken from a woman of 80 years or more with acute or convalescent COVID-19. Here the CDR3 DNA reads TGTGCCAGCAGCTTAGGGCAGACAGCTGGAAACACCATATATTTT. Its protein product is CASSLGQTAGNTIYF. Full variable domain (outside the CDR3, taken from reference TRBV7-2 and TRBJ1-3): GAGVSQSPSNKVTEKGKDVELRCDPISGHTALYWYRQSLGQGLEFLIYFQGNSAPDKSGLPSDRFSAERTGGSVSTLTIQRTQQEDSAVYLCASSLGQTAGNTIYFGEGSWLTVV.